One sample yielded the 10 T cell receptor beta chains listed below, sequenced in a study of cytomegalovirus exposure and HLA in healthy donors. Only in-frame clones appear in the TCRdb table, and some are missing; sequencing was by immunoSEQ multiplex PCR. The repertoire holds about 76,000 clones, with 94% as singletons. Sequencing was carried out using PBMCs. These receptors all come from a woman aged 18-30 years in good health and CMV-seronegative.

The chain recombines TRBV7-9 with TRBJ2-1; perhaps TRBD2 as D (6 bases). CDR3 length: 15 amino acids. The germline V gene encodes CDR1 SEHNR and CDR2 FQNEAQ (reference sequence). V lost 4 bases and J lost 9, with 19 bases in between. The CDR3 nucleotides read TGTGCCAGCAGCTCAGCAGCCCCCATGGGGGGTGAGCAGTTCTTC. It specifies CASSSAAPMGGEQFF.

The chain uses TRBV30 and TRBJ2-5; no firm D call. V was cut by 2 bases and J by 5 bases, with 12 bases left in between. CDR1 and CDR2 (germline): GTSNPN, SVGIG (reference sequence). The CDR3 covers 13 residues. The CDR3 sequence is CAWSPRVVETQYF. Here the CDR3 DNA reads TGTGCCTGGAGTCCCCGGGTTGTGGAGACCCAGTACTTC.

The V call is TRBV6-5, the J call TRBJ2-1; D may be TRBD2 (5 bases). With 4 bases removed from V and 6 bases from J, the gap between germline ends came to 10 bases. The CDR3 covers 13 residues. Germline CDR1 and CDR2: MNHEY and SVGAGI. The CDR3 sequence: CASSLLRGNEQFF. The CDR3 nucleotides are TGTGCCAGCAGTTTACTTCGGGGCAATGAGCAGTTCTTC.

About this clone: An end of the junction differs from the germline gene, which may be a read error. The chain combines TRBV7-7 with TRBJ2-5; possible D gene TRBD2, 5 bases. This CDR3 is 11 amino acids long. Germline V gene data show CDR1 as SSHAT and CDR2 as FNYEAQ (reference sequence). CDR3 nucleotides: TGTGCTAGCAGCTCTGGAGGGACCCAGTACTTC. Protein: CASSSGGTQYF.

The chain couples TRBV27 to TRBJ2-1, with 8 bases aligning to TRBD2. CDR1 is MNHEY and CDR2 is SMNVEV in the germline V gene (reference sequence). Germline trimming cut 1 base from V and 0 bases from J; bases unmatched to any gene: 8. This CDR3 spans 18 amino acids. CDR3 nucleotides: TGTGCCAGCAGTTTATTACAGGTAGCGGGGAGCTCCTACAATGAGCAGTTCTTC. Amino acid sequence: CASSLLQVAGSSYNEQFF.

V is TRBV2 and J is TRBJ1-1; no clear D. V shed 0 bases and J shed 0 bases, with 11 bases lying between them. Germline values: CDR1 SNHLY, CDR2 FYNNEI. The CDR3 runs 16 residues. The CDR3 bases are TGTGCCAGCAGTGAAGCGCGGGGTGCCGTGAACACTGAAGCTTTCTTT. Amino acids: CASSEARGAVNTEAFF.

The rearrangement links TRBV27 to TRBJ2-2, with a weak D call TRBD2 (6 bases). CDR1 and CDR2 from the germline V gene are MNHEY and SMNVEV (reference sequence). Deletions cut 6 bases from V and 7 bases from J, with 21 bases between. The CDR3 has 16 amino acids. The CDR3 sequence: CASSTGTPTSFGELFF. CDR3 coding DNA: TGTGCCAGCAGCACCGGGACTCCCACGTCGTTCGGGGAGCTGTTTTTT.

This clone has just one count. The rearrangement uses TRBV28 and TRBJ2-7, with 7 positions matching TRBD1. This CDR3 region has 11 residues. With 3 bases clipped from V and 12 bases from J, the junction kept 5 bases outside the gene matches. Germline lookup yields CDR1 MDHEN and CDR2 SYDVKM. The CDR3 sequence: CASSLDRSWYF. The CDR3 coding sequence is TGTGCCAGCAGTTTGGACAGGTCATGGTACTTC.

This chain joins TRBV4-1 and TRBJ2-7, with 8 bases matching TRBD2. V lost 1 base, J lost 4 bases, and 6 bases stayed unmatched. The germline CDR1 and CDR2 sequences are MGHRA and YSYEKL. The CDR3 has 15 residues. The CDR3 loop reads CASSQVQRGLYEQYF. The CDR3 bases are TGCGCCAGCAGCCAAGTACAGCGGGGGCTATACGAGCAGTACTTC.

This chain links TRBV2 with TRBJ2-3; D might be TRBD2 (6 bases). The V gene's germline CDR1 is SNHLY and CDR2 FYNNEI. Trimming shortened V by 5 bases and J by 5 bases, and 14 bases separated the two germline ends. The CDR3 sequence is 14 residues long. CDR3 in DNA: TGTGCCAGCAGTTCCCGGGACTGGGAAGATACGCAGTATTTT. Protein product: CASSSRDWEDTQYF.